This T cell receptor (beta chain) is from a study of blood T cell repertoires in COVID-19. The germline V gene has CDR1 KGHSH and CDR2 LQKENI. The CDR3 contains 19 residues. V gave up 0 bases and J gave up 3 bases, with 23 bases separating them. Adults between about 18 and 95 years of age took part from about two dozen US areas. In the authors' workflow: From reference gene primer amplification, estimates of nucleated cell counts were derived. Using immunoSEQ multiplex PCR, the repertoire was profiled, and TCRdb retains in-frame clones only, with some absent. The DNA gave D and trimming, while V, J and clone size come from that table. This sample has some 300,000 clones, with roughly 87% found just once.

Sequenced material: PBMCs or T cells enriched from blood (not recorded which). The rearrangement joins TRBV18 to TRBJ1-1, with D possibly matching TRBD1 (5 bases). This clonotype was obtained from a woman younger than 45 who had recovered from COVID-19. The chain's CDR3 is CASSPPRRGVNIKDTEAFF. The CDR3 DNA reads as TGTGCCAGCTCACCACCCAGGAGGGGAGTTAATATCAAGGACACTGAAGCTTTCTTT.